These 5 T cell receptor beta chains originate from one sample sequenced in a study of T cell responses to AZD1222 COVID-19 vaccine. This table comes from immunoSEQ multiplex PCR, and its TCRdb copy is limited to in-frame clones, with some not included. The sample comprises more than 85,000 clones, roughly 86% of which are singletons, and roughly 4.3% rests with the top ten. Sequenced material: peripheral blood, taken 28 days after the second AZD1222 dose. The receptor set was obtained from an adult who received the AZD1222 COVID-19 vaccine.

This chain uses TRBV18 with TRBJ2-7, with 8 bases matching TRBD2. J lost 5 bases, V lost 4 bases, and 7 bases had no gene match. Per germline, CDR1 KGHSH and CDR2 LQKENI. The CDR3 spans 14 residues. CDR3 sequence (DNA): TGTGCCAGCTCACGGAGCGGGAGTAAGCACGAGCAGTACTTC. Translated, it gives CASSRSGSKHEQYF.

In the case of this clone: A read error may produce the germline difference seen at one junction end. This chain's CDR3 is CASSFAHHF. The CDR3 region has the DNA TGTGCCAGCAGTTTCGCCCACCACTTC. The V gene is TRBV12-3 or TRBV12-4, the J gene TRBJ1-2, with no clear D. The CDR3 is 9 residues long.

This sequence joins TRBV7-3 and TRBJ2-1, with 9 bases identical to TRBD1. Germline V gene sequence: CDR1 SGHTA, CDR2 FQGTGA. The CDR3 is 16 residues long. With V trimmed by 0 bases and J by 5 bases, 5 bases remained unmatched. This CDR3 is CASSLTPGDRDNEQFF. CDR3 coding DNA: TGTGCCAGCAGCTTAACCCCCGGGGACAGGGACAATGAGCAGTTCTTC.

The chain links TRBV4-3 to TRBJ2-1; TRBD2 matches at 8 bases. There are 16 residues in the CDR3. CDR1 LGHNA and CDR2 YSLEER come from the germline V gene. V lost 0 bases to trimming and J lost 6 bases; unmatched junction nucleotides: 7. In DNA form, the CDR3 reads TGCGCCAGCAGCCAAGATGGAGCGGGAGAACCCAATGAGCAGTTCTTC. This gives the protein CASSQDGAGEPNEQFF.

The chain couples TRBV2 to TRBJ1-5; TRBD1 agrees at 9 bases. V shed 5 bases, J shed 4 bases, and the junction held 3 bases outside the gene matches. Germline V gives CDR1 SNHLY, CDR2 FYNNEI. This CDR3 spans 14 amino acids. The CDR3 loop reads CASSPDRGNQPQHF. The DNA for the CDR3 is TGTGCCAGCAGTCCCGACAGGGGGAATCAGCCCCAGCATTTT.